These 23 T cell receptor beta chains came from one sample sequenced in a study of T-cell reconstitution after alpha-beta-depleted transplantation in children. Unique molecular identifiers were incorporated into the prepared TCRbeta library. Using its own MiXCR run on the PCR reads, TCRdb lists one record per CDR3 protein. The repertoire holds fewer than 120,000 distinct CDR3 sequences, with 10% as singletons. The sequencing here drew on PBMCs from the stem cell graft donor, taken from the stem cell graft. The receptors derive from a human donor who donated a stem cell graft to a child with acute lymphoblastic leukemia.

This clonotype was recorded at least ten times. V usage is TRBV30 and J usage is TRBJ1-1, with 7 bases fitting TRBD1. This CDR3 region has 11 residues. The germline V gene encodes CDR1 GTSNPN and CDR2 SVGIG (reference sequence). The CDR3 is CAIRGQTEAFF. For the CDR3, the DNA is TGTGCGATTCGGGGACAGACTGAAGCTTTCTTT.

This clonotype occurred a few times. This chain uses TRBV27 with TRBJ2-1; D possibly matches TRBD1 or TRBD2 (5 bases each). The length of the CDR3 is 15 residues. CDR1 MNHEY and CDR2 SMNVEV come from the germline V gene (reference sequence). The germline V and J ends were trimmed by 5 bases and 6 bases, with 17 bases remaining between them. For the CDR3, the DNA is TGTGCCAGCAGTCTCCCCGCCGGGACGACCAATGAGCAGTTCTTC. It translates to CASSLPAGTTNEQFF.

The table lists this clonotype with many counts. This chain links TRBV5-1 with TRBJ1-4; D possibly corresponds to TRBD1 (5 bases). This CDR3 has 16 residues. Germline CDR1 is SGHRS and CDR2 is YFSETQ. Trimming left V 2 bases short and J 5 bases short, with 16 bases between. This CDR3 reads CASSFTSGGVNEKLFF. CDR3 nucleotide sequence: TGCGCCAGCAGCTTTACTAGTGGGGGAGTAAATGAAAAACTGTTTTTT.

This clonotype was seen repeatedly, ten times or more. This chain uses TRBV20-1 with TRBJ1-1, with D possibly matching TRBD1 (6 bases). The CDR3 is 14 amino acids. Germline V gene lookup returns CDR1 DFQATT and CDR2 SNEGSKA (reference sequence). V lost 4 bases, J lost 0 bases, and 12 bases lay in between. The CDR3 DNA reads TGCAGTGCTATACAGGGTTTCATGAACACTGAAGCTTTCTTT. It is translated as CSAIQGFMNTEAFF.

This clonotype was seen at least ten times. V gene TRBV27 combines with J gene TRBJ1-4; possibly TRBD1 for D (5 bases). The CDR3 has 15 amino acids. Germline V gives CDR1 MNHEY, CDR2 SMNVEV (reference sequence). Trimming cost V 1 base and J 2 bases, with 8 bases left between them. The CDR3 DNA reads as TGTGCCAGCAGTTTATTCGGGGGGACTAATGAAAAACTGTTTTTT. Residues: CASSLFGGTNEKLFF.

This clonotype was seen ten or more times. The chain links TRBV7-2 to TRBJ2-2; 8 bases fit TRBD2. After removal of 6 bases from V and 6 bases from J, the junction contained 9 bases not matched to a gene. Per germline, CDR1 SGHTA and CDR2 FQGNSA. This CDR3 spans 15 amino acids. CDR3 in amino acids: CASSHRDGRAGELFF. The DNA for the CDR3 is TGTGCCAGCAGTCATAGGGACGGGAGGGCCGGGGAGCTGTTTTTT.

This clonotype was counted many times. The gene calls are TRBV2 and TRBJ2-4; 12 bases fit TRBD2. Per germline, CDR1 SNHLY and CDR2 FYNNEI. The J segment lost 6 bases and the V segment lost 2 bases, leaving 2 bases of the junction unmatched. This CDR3 spans 15 amino acids. The CDR3 DNA reads as TGTGCCAGCAGTGAACTAGCGGGAGGGCCAAACATTCAGTACTTC. Its protein product is CASSELAGGPNIQYF.

This clonotype was detected ten times or more. V and J are TRBV3-1 and TRBJ2-3, with 12 bases identical to TRBD2. V gave up 4 bases and J gave up 4 bases; unmatched junction bases: 12. Germline CDR1 LGHDT, CDR2 YNNKEL (reference sequence). The CDR3 contains 18 residues. CDR3 protein: CASSLNPPLAGGPDTQYF. CDR3 nucleotides: TGTGCCAGCAGCCTCAATCCCCCTCTAGCGGGAGGGCCAGATACGCAGTATTTT.

This clonotype was seen many times. The chain couples TRBV10-3 to TRBJ1-3; D is undetermined. The germline V and J ends were trimmed by 0 bases and 0 bases, with 9 bases remaining between them. CDR1 is ENHRY and CDR2 is SYGVKD in the germline V gene. The CDR3 has 16 amino acids. The CDR3 region is CAISESALSSGNTIYF. CDR3 DNA: TGTGCCATCAGTGAGTCCGCCCTAAGCTCTGGAAACACCATATATTTT.

This clonotype was counted at least ten times. The V gene is TRBV5-1, the J gene TRBJ1-6, with unresolved D. Germline loops: CDR1 SGHRS, CDR2 YFSETQ. The CDR3 is made up of 15 amino acids. Deletions cut 2 bases from V and 9 bases from J, with 15 bases between. The CDR3 loop is CASSLEVRVGSPLHF. In DNA form, the CDR3 reads TGCGCCAGCAGCTTAGAAGTTCGGGTCGGTTCACCCCTCCACTTT.

This clonotype has a count of ten or more. CDR3 in amino acids: CASRPYNRGVESEQYF. CDR3 nucleotides: TGTGCCAGCAGGCCCTATAATAGGGGGGTTGAGTCCGAGCAGTACTTC. The genes are TRBV27 and TRBJ2-7; D might be TRBD1 or TRBD2, each matching 6 bases. There are 16 residues in the CDR3. Trimming took off 6 bases at V and 6 bases at J, with 24 bases between the two ends. Germline V lookup: CDR1 MNHEY, CDR2 SMNVEV (reference sequence).

There are many counts of this clonotype. This rearrangement joins TRBV24-1 to TRBJ1-2; 7 nucleotides match TRBD1. Germline CDR1 is KGHDR and CDR2 is SFDVKD. After removal of 4 bases from V and 4 bases from J, the junction contained 5 bases not matched to a gene. This CDR3 contains 14 residues. This chain's CDR3 is CATSDSDRAYGYTF. The CDR3 region has the DNA TGTGCCACCAGTGACTCCGACAGGGCCTATGGCTACACCTTC.

This clonotype was detected many times. J is TRBJ2-2 and V is TRBV7-2; D tentatively reads TRBD1 or TRBD2 (6 bases each). The germline V gene has CDR1 SGHTA and CDR2 FQGNSA. The CDR3 is 15 residues long. Deletions cut 5 bases from V and 4 bases from J, with 14 bases between. In DNA form, the CDR3 reads TGTGCCAGCAGCCCTACGGGGGCGAGCACCGGGGAGCTGTTTTTT. This translates into CASSPTGASTGELFF.

This clonotype was seen ten or more times. The V and J genes are TRBV7-9 and TRBJ1-1, with a tentative D call TRBD1 (6 bases). V was cut by 5 bases and J by 0 bases, with 13 bases left in between. Germline V gene data show CDR1 as SEHNR and CDR2 as FQNEAQ (reference sequence). This CDR3 comprises 15 residues. In nucleotides, the CDR3 is TGTGCCAGCAGCCCCCCCGGACAGATGAACACTGAAGCTTTCTTT. Amino acids: CASSPPGQMNTEAFF. The variable domain in full, completed from reference TRBV7-9 and TRBJ1-1, reads DTGVSQNPRHKITKRGQNVTFRCDPISEHNRLYWYRQTLGQGPEFLTYFQNEAQLEKSRLLSDRFSAERPKGSFSTLEIQRTEQGDSAMYLCASSPPGQMNTEAFFGQGTRLTVV.

As to this clonotype: A read error may be the cause here, since a much bigger clone is one base away. The chain carries TRBV6-5 and TRBJ2-5; D may match TRBD1 or TRBD2 (5 bases each). The CDR3 length is 15 residues. Trimming left V 4 bases short and J 1 base short, with 13 bases between. In germline, CDR1 is MNHEY, CDR2 SVGAGI. CDR3 sequence: CASSSVKGTQETQYF. In nucleotides, the CDR3 is TGTGCCAGCAGTTCGGTGAAGGGGACCCAAGAGACCCAGTACTTC.

In its sample, this clonotype was seen many times. The chain joins TRBV5-1 to TRBJ2-2; TRBD1 aligns across 7 bases. Germline CDR1 and CDR2: SGHRS and YFSETQ. CDR3 length: 15 residues. Trimming took 2 bases from V and 3 from J; bases not matched to a gene: 4. The CDR3 DNA sequence: TGCGCCAGCAGCTTCCTGCAGGGGGACACCGGGGAGCTGTTTTTT. This gives the protein CASSFLQGDTGELFF.

There are many counts of this clonotype. The V and J genes are TRBV20-1 and TRBJ2-1; TRBD1 is a possible D gene (7 bases). Germline V gene data show CDR1 as DFQATT and CDR2 as SNEGSKA (reference sequence). The CDR3 is 14 residues long. With 3 bases removed from V and 6 bases from J, the gap between germline ends came to 15 bases. CDR3 sequence (DNA): TGCAGTGCTAGGCGCCAGGGGGGCTCCAATGAGCAGTTCTTC. Encoded protein: CSARRQGGSNEQFF.

This clonotype appeared a few times. The chain employs TRBV29-1 and TRBJ2-7; 7 positions match TRBD1. There are 13 residues in the CDR3. Trimming cost V 6 bases and J 2 bases; bases outside gene matches: 7. Germline assignment: CDR1 SQVTM and CDR2 ANQGSEA. The CDR3 coding sequence is TGCAGCGTCAGCAACAGGGGTACCTACGAGCAGTACTTC. Amino acids: CSVSNRGTYEQYF.

The rearrangement uses TRBV27 and TRBJ2-2; 13 positions match TRBD2. The length of the CDR3 is 18 residues. The junction had 13 bases not matched to a gene; V was cut back by 5 bases and J by 7 bases. Germline loops: CDR1 MNHEY, CDR2 SMNVEV (reference sequence). In DNA form, the CDR3 reads TGTGCCAGCAGTACGCATCGGACTAGCGGGAGAATGGGCGGGGAGCTGTTTTTT. This gives the protein CASSTHRTSGRMGGELFF.

This clonotype was recorded many times. CDR3 loop: CASFGGGRETQYF. The CDR3 DNA is TGTGCCAGCTTTGGCGGGGGGAGAGAGACCCAGTACTTC. V and J are TRBV27 and TRBJ2-5, with TRBD2 identical over 8 bases. From germline, CDR1 is MNHEY and CDR2 SMNVEV (reference sequence). V trimming: 8 bases; J trimming: 4 bases; junction bases outside the gene matches: 6. The CDR3 covers 13 residues.

J is TRBJ2-1 and V is TRBV20-1; 9 nucleotides line up with TRBD2. This CDR3 has 17 residues. Germline CDR1 is DFQATT and CDR2 is SNEGSKA (reference sequence). V lost 1 base and J lost 6; bases outside the gene matches: 13. In nucleotides, the CDR3 is TGCAGTGCTAGAGCGGGGTTGGCGGGGGGGCCCGGCAATGAGCAGTTCTTC. Its protein is CSARAGLAGGPGNEQFF.

V is TRBV18 and J is TRBJ1-1, with D tentatively TRBD1 (5 bases). This CDR3 has 14 amino acids. Per the germline V gene, CDR1 is KGHSH and CDR2 is LQKENI. V lost 0 bases and J 4 bases, leaving 9 bases between the germline ends. The CDR3, as DNA: TGTGCCAGCTCACCACCTAATGGGGCCACTGAAGCTTTCTTT. Translation: CASSPPNGATEAFF.

This clonotype has a count of ten or more. CDR3 nucleotide sequence: TGCAGTGCTAGAGCCCCTCCGACAGGGGGCAAAATTTTGCGCGAGCAGTACTTC. Translating gives CSARAPPTGGKILREQYF. This chain links TRBV20-1 with TRBJ2-7, with 10 positions matching TRBD1. Germline V gene data show CDR1 as DFQATT and CDR2 as SNEGSKA (reference sequence). The CDR3 extends over 18 amino acids. V gave up 1 base and J gave up 6 bases; unmatched junction bases: 18.